These 2 T cell receptor beta chains were all obtained from the same sample, sequenced in a study of T cells in Graves' hyperthyroidism and ophthalmopathy. What was amplified from RNA transcripts were TCR beta CDR3 regions. HTBI primers drove first-round RT-PCR of the TCR CDR3. Each CDR3 protein gets one entry after TCRdb re-called the multiplex PCR reads with MiXCR. This table holds about 270,000 distinct CDR3 sequences, approximately 20% found once. The sequencing input was blood. These receptors were obtained from a man aged 25 to 45 with Graves' ophthalmopathy.

This clonotype was detected only a few times. The gene calls are TRBV29-1 and TRBJ1-4; 7 nucleotides line up with TRBD1. The CDR3 consists of 14 residues. Trimming took 4 bases from V and 10 from J; bases not matched to a gene: 12. The germline gives CDR1 SQVTM, CDR2 ANQGSEA. The CDR3 nucleotides read TGCAGCGTTGCGGTCAGGGGGGATTCGGGAAAACTGTTTTTT. Amino acid sequence: CSVAVRGDSGKLFF.

This clonotype was counted ten times or more. The rearrangement uses TRBV27 and TRBJ2-1; 12 bases are shared with TRBD1. This CDR3 contains 15 residues. From germline, CDR1 is MNHEY and CDR2 SMNVEV (reference sequence). V shed 6 bases and J 7 bases; nucleotides not matched to a gene: 7. The CDR3 here is CASSRGTGGRNEQFF. In DNA, the CDR3 is TGTGCCAGCAGCCGCGGGACAGGGGGCCGTAATGAGCAGTTCTTC.